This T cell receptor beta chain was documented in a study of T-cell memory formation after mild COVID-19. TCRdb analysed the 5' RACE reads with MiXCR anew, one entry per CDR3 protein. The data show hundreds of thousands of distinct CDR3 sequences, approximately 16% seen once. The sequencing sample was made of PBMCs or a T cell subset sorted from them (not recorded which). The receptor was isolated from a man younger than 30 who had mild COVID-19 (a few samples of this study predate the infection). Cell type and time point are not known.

CDR3 sequence reads: CASSPPSGTYEQYF. CDR3 in DNA: TGTGCCAGCTCACCACCGTCAGGTACCTACGAGCAGTACTTC. V usage is TRBV18 and J usage is TRBJ2-7; no reliable D call. CDR1 is KGHSH and CDR2 is LQKENI in the germline V gene. There are 14 residues in the CDR3. The V end lost 0 bases, the J end lost 2 bases, and 8 bases lay between the germline ends.